This T cell receptor delta chain was recorded in a study of gamma-delta chains in newborns, infants, children. On the study more broadly: Polyclonal expansion of innate γδ T cells after birth follows microbial exposure.

CDR3 length: 17 amino acids. The germline V gene encodes CDR1 GEAIGNYY and CDR2 EKD. After removal of 3 bases from V and 0 bases from J, the junction contained 10 bases not matched to a gene. TCRdb ran CATT on the reads. This sample has some 10,000 delta-chain clones, with approximately 9.1% found just once. This clonotype originated in a child who was a newborn, infant or young child, either healthy, febrile or measles-vaccinated (not recorded which). Sequences were obtained from blood. V is TRDV2 and J is TRDJ1; TRDD3 matches 9 bases. CDR3 coding DNA: TGTGCCTGTGACTTCGTACTGGGGGACACCTACACCGATAAACTCATCTTT. This encodes CACDFVLGDTYTDKLIF.